The 27 T cell receptor beta chains below all came from one sample that was sequenced in a study of cytomegalovirus exposure and HLA in healthy donors. The PCR used 60 Vbeta and 13 Jbeta primers. The method was immunoSEQ multiplex PCR; TCRdb's version includes in-frame clones alone and lacks a portion of them. The table has around 96,000 clones, around four fifths seen once. The specimen sequenced was PBMCs. The source is a man aged 25 to 40 in good health and CMV-seropositive.

The chain employs TRBV6-1 and TRBJ2-7; 11 bases align to TRBD1. The CDR3 covers 15 residues. The germline CDR1 and CDR2 sequences are MNHNS and SASEGT. Trimming at V came to 2 bases and at J to 3 bases, leaving 3 bases not matched to a gene. The CDR3, as DNA: TGTGCCAGCAGTGAATGGACAGGGGGCGGCTACGAGCAGTACTTC. It yields the protein CASSEWTGGGYEQYF.

This clone occurred a few times. The J gene is TRBJ1-3, the V gene TRBV5-4, with D maybe TRBD1 (6 bases). Germline CDR1 and CDR2: SGHNT and YYREEE (reference sequence). CDR3 size: 15 residues. V lost 0 bases to trimming and J lost 2 bases, with 9 bases between them. CDR3 region: CASSLGSGAGNTIYF. In nucleotides, the CDR3 is TGTGCCAGCAGCTTGGGGTCAGGGGCTGGAAACACCATATATTTT.

This rearrangement joins TRBV7-2 to TRBJ2-3; 9 bases agree with TRBD2. The CDR3 sequence is 17 residues long. The germline CDR1 and CDR2 sequences are SGHTA and FQGNSA. V trimming: 0 bases; J trimming: 4 bases; junction bases outside the gene matches: 8. The CDR3 DNA is TGTGCCAGCAGCTTAGCTTGGCGGGGGGGCGGTTCAGATACGCAGTATTTT. Amino acid sequence: CASSLAWRGGGSDTQYF.

Turning to this clone: Because the CDR3's place on the DNA is in doubt, the DNA is left out and the CDR3 is given as listed by TCRdb. V usage is TRBV2 and J usage is TRBJ1-2; the tabulated D call, TRBD1, remains unverified against the DNA. The CDR3 contains 14 residues when both ends are counted. Germline values: CDR1 SNHLY, CDR2 FYNNEI. CDR3 sequence reads: CASGWAGGNYGHTF.

J is TRBJ1-1 and V is TRBV4-1; the D gene is possibly TRBD1 (6 bases). Trimming shortened V by 4 bases and J by 3 bases, and 21 bases separated the two germline ends. Germline V CDR1 and CDR2: MGHRA, YSYEKL. The CDR3 covers 17 residues. The CDR3 nucleotides are TGCGCCAGCAGCCTCAAGGCCCCGAGGGGGGGGGACACTGAAGCTTTCTTT. It specifies CASSLKAPRGGDTEAFF.

V usage is TRBV11-2 and J usage is TRBJ1-6; unclear D gene. Trimming cost V 0 bases and J 8 bases, with 14 bases left between them. Germline CDR1 reads SGHAT; CDR2 reads FQNNGV. This CDR3 is 16 amino acids long. CDR3 nucleotides: TGTGCCAGCAGCTTAGATATTCGAGGGCTCGATTCACCCCTCCACTTT. Translated: CASSLDIRGLDSPLHF.

The V and J genes are TRBV5-1 and TRBJ2-1, with D perhaps matching TRBD2 (6 bases). The CDR3 is 15 amino acids. From germline, CDR1 is SGHRS and CDR2 YFSETQ. Trimming shortened V by 3 bases and J by 5 bases, and 15 bases separated the two germline ends. CDR3 DNA sequence: TGCGCCAGCAGCTGGACTACCAACCTAAACAATGAGCAGTTCTTC. Protein: CASSWTTNLNNEQFF.

V usage is TRBV27 and J usage is TRBJ2-7, with 9 bases lining up with TRBD1. Germline values: CDR1 MNHEY, CDR2 SMNVEV (reference sequence). V gave up 2 bases and J gave up 3 bases; unmatched junction bases: 5. The CDR3 is 15 amino acids. DNA for the CDR3: TGTGCCAGCAGTTTAGCCGGGACAGGGATCTACGAGCAGTACTTC. Translating it yields CASSLAGTGIYEQYF.

The V and J genes are TRBV6-5 and TRBJ2-7; 9 nucleotides align to TRBD1. This CDR3 is 15 amino acids long. The V gene end was trimmed by 6 bases and the J gene end by 0 bases; junction bases not matched to a gene: 6. Germline-derived CDR1 and CDR2 are MNHEY and SVGAGI. The CDR3 DNA follows: TGTGCCAGCAGCCTCGGACAGGGGAGCTCCTACGAGCAGTACTTC. Amino acids: CASSLGQGSSYEQYF.

The chain joins TRBV7-9 to TRBJ2-5, with D possibly TRBD1 on 5 matching bases. The CDR3 has 15 amino acids. V gave up 2 bases and J gave up 3 bases, with 13 bases separating them. The V gene's germline CDR1 is SEHNR and CDR2 FQNEAQ (reference sequence). The CDR3 loop reads CASSLRGWVEETQYF. CDR3 coding DNA: TGTGCCAGCAGCTTAAGGGGTTGGGTCGAAGAGACCCAGTACTTC.

This clone was counted only a few times. This rearrangement joins TRBV5-6 to TRBJ1-6; D is unresolved. Trimming took 4 bases from V and 12 from J, leaving 20 bases between them. CDR1 is SGHDT, CDR2 YYEEEE, per germline. The CDR3 consists of 15 residues. CDR3 in amino acids: CASSPGVGSAVPLHF. The CDR3 coding sequence is TGTGCCAGCAGCCCCGGGGTTGGGTCCGCTGTACCCCTCCACTTT.

This chain uses TRBV2 with TRBJ2-2; 7 nucleotides match TRBD1. CDR3 length: 14 amino acids. CDR1 is SNHLY and CDR2 is FYNNEI in the germline V gene. Trimming removed 3 bases from V and 7 bases from J; junction bases left unmatched: 5. The CDR3 region has the DNA TGTGCCAGCAGTGAGGACAGGCAAATCGGGGAGCTGTTTTTT. It yields the protein CASSEDRQIGELFF.

The V gene is TRBV18, the J gene TRBJ1-2; no clear D gene. Trimming pared 3 bases from V and 4 bases from J, leaving 15 bases between. In germline, CDR1 is KGHSH, CDR2 LQKENI. This CDR3 has 15 amino acids. The CDR3 protein is CASSPPSDNIYGYTF. The CDR3 DNA follows: TGTGCCAGCTCACCCCCATCCGACAACATCTATGGCTACACCTTC.

This clone was recorded a few times. The genes are TRBV7-2 and TRBJ1-1, with D uncertain. V dropped 10 bases and J dropped 1 base, with 10 bases sitting between them. Germline lookup yields CDR1 SGHTA and CDR2 FQGNSA. CDR3 length equals 12 residues. CDR3 sequence (DNA): TGTGCCACCGGACTCAGGAACACTGAAGCTTTCTTT. Protein sequence: CATGLRNTEAFF.

This chain links TRBV7-2 with TRBJ1-5; the match to TRBD1 covers 7 bases. With V trimmed by 3 bases and J by 6 bases, 11 bases remained unmatched. Per the germline V gene, CDR1 is SGHTA and CDR2 is FQGNSA. This CDR3 region has 16 residues. CDR3 coding DNA: TGTGCCAGCAGCTTTACGCCAGGGGGAATGGGTCAGCCCCAGCATTTT. This translates into CASSFTPGGMGQPQHF.

The V gene is TRBV19, the J gene TRBJ2-7, with 9 bases aligning to TRBD1. Germline CDR1 reads LNHDA; CDR2 reads SQIVND (reference sequence). The CDR3 covers 15 residues. Germline trimming cut 2 bases from V and 4 bases from J; bases unmatched to any gene: 6. Here the CDR3 DNA reads TGTGCCAGTAGTATAATCTGGACAGGGGCTTACGAGCAGTACTTC. The encoded protein is CASSIIWTGAYEQYF.

This clone was detected only once. As DNA, the CDR3 is TGTGCCAGCAGCGCCGGGGACTTCCAAGAGACCCAGTACTTC. Protein sequence: CASSAGDFQETQYF. The chain links TRBV9 to TRBJ2-5; perhaps TRBD2 as D (6 bases). CDR3 length: 14 amino acids. Germline-derived CDR1 and CDR2 are SGDLS and YYNGEE. The V and J ends lost 3 bases and 1 base respectively, with 10 bases between them.

The rearrangement uses TRBV29-1 and TRBJ1-6, with D perhaps TRBD1 (5 bases). Trimming left V 5 bases short and J 4 bases short, with 9 bases between. This CDR3 contains 13 residues. CDR1 is SQVTM and CDR2 is ANQGSEA in the germline V gene. The CDR3 DNA follows: TGCAGCGTTCTTACAGGTTATAATTCACCCCTCCACTTT. It is translated as CSVLTGYNSPLHF.

About this clone: Germline and junction disagree at one end, which may indicate a read error. This chain joins TRBV7-9 and TRBJ2-1; 7 bases match TRBD1. Germline V lookup: CDR1 SEHNR, CDR2 FQNEAQ (reference sequence). The CDR3 consists of 16 residues. This chain's CDR3 is CSSSLPDRELNNEQFF. In nucleotides, the CDR3 is TGTTCCAGCAGCTTGCCCGACAGGGAACTTAACAATGAGCAGTTCTTC.

This clone was counted once. J is TRBJ1-2 and V is TRBV19, with D tentatively TRBD1 (5 bases). The CDR3 spans 14 residues. Trimming removed 6 bases at V and 5 bases at J, with 16 bases between. CDR1 and CDR2 from the germline V gene are LNHDA and SQIVND (reference sequence). CDR3 loop: CASSPRVRNYGYTF. CDR3 coding DNA: TGTGCCAGTAGCCCCAGGGTGAGAAATTATGGCTACACCTTC.

Points on this clone: The germline gene is not matched at one end of the junction; a read error may be the cause. V gene TRBV6-1 combines with J gene TRBJ1-4, with TRBD1 identical over 7 bases. The CDR3 covers 17 residues. Looked up from germline, CDR1 is MNHNS and CDR2 is SASEGT. The CDR3 region has the DNA TGTGCCAGCAGGGAAGACAGGGCAATCCTCTCTAATGAAAAACTGTTTTTT. Protein sequence: CASREDRAILSNEKLFF.

The chain employs TRBV11-2 and TRBJ1-6, with 8 positions matching TRBD1. Germline V gives CDR1 SGHAT, CDR2 FQNNGV. Trimming took 5 bases from V and 8 from J; bases not matched to a gene: 5. This CDR3 comprises 14 residues. The CDR3 bases are TGTGCCAGCAGCCCCCGACAGGGGTATTCACCCCTCCACTTT. Translating gives CASSPRQGYSPLHF. Using reference TRBV11-2 and TRBJ1-6 for the parts outside the CDR3, the full variable domain is EAGVAQSPRYKIIEKRQSVAFWCNPISGHATLYWYQQILGQGPKLLIQFQNNGVVDDSQLPKDRFSAERLKGVDSTLKIQPAKLEDSAVYLCASSPRQGYSPLHFGNGTRLTVT.

The chain combines TRBV4-1 with TRBJ2-5; 11 bases are shared with TRBD2. The better agreement between TRBJ2-7 and the DNA end casts doubt on the J call. CDR1 is MGHRA, CDR2 YSYEKL, per germline. The CDR3 extends over 17 amino acids. The chain's CDR3 is CASSQDRSGTSGSEQYF. For the CDR3, the DNA is TGCGCCAGCAGCCAAGATCGTTCCGGGACTAGCGGATCCGAGCAGTACTTC.

The V call is TRBV7-9, the J call TRBJ1-5; 7 nucleotides align to TRBD1. This CDR3 contains 14 residues. With V trimmed by 5 bases and J by 5 bases, 6 bases remained unmatched. Per germline, CDR1 SEHNR and CDR2 FQNEAQ (reference sequence). The CDR3 nucleotides are TGTGCCAGCAGCCCAGCAGGGGGAGATCAGCCCCAGCATTTT. Its protein product is CASSPAGGDQPQHF.

Judged by abundance, this clone is medium-sized. The chain couples TRBV6-1 to TRBJ2-3; TRBD2 aligns across 14 bases. V was pared by 4 bases and J by 4 bases, with 1 base of the junction left unmatched. The CDR3 spans 15 residues. Germline loops: CDR1 MNHNS, CDR2 SASEGT. Here the CDR3 reads CASSGLAGGPDTQYF. CDR3 DNA: TGTGCCAGCAGTGGACTAGCGGGGGGGCCAGATACGCAGTATTTT.

The genes are TRBV23-1 and TRBJ1-1, with 11 bases lining up with TRBD1. TRBV23-1 is noted as an ORF with a role that remains uncertain. V lost 4 bases and J lost 3; bases outside the gene matches: 7. The CDR3 totals 16 residues. The CDR3 DNA is TGCGCCAGCAGTCCGTGGGACAGGGGGGAGGACACTGAAGCTTTCTTT. Its protein product is CASSPWDRGEDTEAFF.

The chain carries TRBV19 and TRBJ1-2; no clear D gene. The CDR3 is made up of 13 amino acids. The germline CDR1 and CDR2 sequences are LNHDA and SQIVND (reference sequence). Trimming took 1 base from V and 1 from J, leaving 4 bases between them. CDR3 nucleotides: TGTGCCAGTAGTATAGCGAGTAACTATGGCTACACCTTC. Amino acids: CASSIASNYGYTF. The variable domain in full, with the rest retrieved from reference TRBV19 and TRBJ1-2, is DGGITQSPKYLFRKEGQNVTLSCEQNLNHDAMYWYRQDPGQGLRLIYYSQIVNDFQKGDIAEGYSVSREKKESFPLTVTSAQKNPTAFYLCASSIASNYGYTFGSGTRLTVV.